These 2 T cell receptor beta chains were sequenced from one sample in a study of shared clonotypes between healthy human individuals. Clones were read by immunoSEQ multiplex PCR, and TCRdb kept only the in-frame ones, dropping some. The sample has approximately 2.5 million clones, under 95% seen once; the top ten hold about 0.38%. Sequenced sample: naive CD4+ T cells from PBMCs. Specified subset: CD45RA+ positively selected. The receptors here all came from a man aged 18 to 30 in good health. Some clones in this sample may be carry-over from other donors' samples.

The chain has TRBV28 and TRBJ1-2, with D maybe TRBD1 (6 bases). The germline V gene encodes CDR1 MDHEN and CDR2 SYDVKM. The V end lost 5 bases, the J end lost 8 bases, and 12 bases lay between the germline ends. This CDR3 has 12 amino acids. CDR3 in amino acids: CASSSKDRGYTF. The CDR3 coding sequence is TGTGCCAGCAGTAGCAAGGACAGAGGCTACACCTTC.

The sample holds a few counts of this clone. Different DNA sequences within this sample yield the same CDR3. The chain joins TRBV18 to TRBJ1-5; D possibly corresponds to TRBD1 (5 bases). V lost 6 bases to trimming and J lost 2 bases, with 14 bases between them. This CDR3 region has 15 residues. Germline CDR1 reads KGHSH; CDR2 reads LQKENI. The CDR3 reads CASSLGQGGNQPQHF. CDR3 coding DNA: TGTGCCAGCTCGCTCGGGCAGGGTGGCAATCAGCCCCAGCATTTT.